The source of this T cell receptor beta chain is a study of prognosis after radiotherapy for stage I lung cancer. Study at large: The authors enrolled stage I non-small cell lung cancer patients between 2018 and 2019. None of the non-small cell lung cancer patients was considered medically operable. SBRT spanned 3 to 5 fractions, reaching a biologically effective dose of at least 100 Gy. Regarding the study as a whole: Gene usage, both TRBV and TRBJ, reportedly differed between patients with metastases and patients without them.

There are 16 residues in the CDR3. Per the germline V gene, CDR1 is SGHNT and CDR2 is YYREEE (reference sequence). J gave up 7 bases and V 2 bases, and 6 bases lay outside the gene matches. At least ten counts were recorded for this clonotype. The antigen is undetermined. Two-round multiplex PCR on genomic DNA was the method by which TCR beta CDR3 was amplified. Every TRBV and TRBJ gene had its own specific primer in first-round PCR. TCRdb fed the multiplex PCR reads into MiXCR, producing one record per CDR3 protein. The sample contains about 14,000 distinct CDR3 sequences, around 27% of which appear only once.

The TCR was taken from a donor aged 50 or older with non-small cell lung cancer. The sample here was PBMCs, taken before or after stereotactic body radiation therapy (not recorded which). The chain recombines TRBV5-4 with TRBJ2-2, with 12 bases fitting TRBD2. CDR3 region: CASSFGLAGGRGELFF. The CDR3 nucleotides read TGTGCCAGCAGCTTCGGGCTAGCGGGAGGGCGCGGGGAGCTGTTTTTT.